The entry below describes one TCR beta chain. Using immunoSEQ multiplex PCR, the repertoire was profiled, and TCRdb retains in-frame clones only, with some absent. The sample has 250,000 to 350,000 clones; about nine tenths are singletons. These data come from a study of blood T cell repertoires in COVID-19. V was trimmed by 2 bases and J by 8 bases, leaving 9 bases between them. This CDR3 contains 12 residues. In germline, CDR1 is SEHNR, CDR2 FQNEAQ (reference sequence). The source is an older woman with acute or convalescent COVID-19. The chain is built from TRBV7-9 and TRBJ1-2; no definite D call. The sequenced sample consisted of peripheral blood. The CDR3 DNA sequence: TGTGCCAGCAGCTTAAATGGAGGGGGCTACACCTTC. Translation: CASSLNGGGYTF.